These 31 T cell receptor beta chains came from one sample sequenced in a study of OX40 agonist ivuxolimab in advanced cancers. This table comes from immunoSEQ multiplex PCR, and its TCRdb copy is limited to in-frame clones, with some not included. In the table there are tens of thousands of clones, approximately 80% of which are singletons. Sequencing was performed on CD4+ or CD8+ T cells sorted from blood, taken in a trial of the OX40 agonist ivuxolimab. The receptor source for this set is an adult with an advanced solid tumor such as melanoma, head and neck, liver or kidney cancer.

The rearrangement joins TRBV29-1 to TRBJ1-1; D gene unclear. V was shortened by 2 bases and J by 3 bases, with 13 bases between the two germline ends. Germline assignment: CDR1 SQVTM and CDR2 ANQGSEA. This CDR3 has 14 residues. CDR3 sequence reads: CSVESASLYTEAFF. In DNA, the CDR3 is TGCAGCGTTGAAAGCGCCAGCTTATACACTGAAGCTTTCTTT.

V is TRBV19 and J is TRBJ1-3; 7 nucleotides line up with TRBD1. V trimming: 2 bases; J trimming: 1 base; junction bases outside the gene matches: 2. CDR1 is LNHDA and CDR2 is SQIVND in the germline V gene (reference sequence). This CDR3 has 15 residues. The CDR3 loop is CASSISTGSGNTIYF. As DNA, the CDR3 is TGTGCCAGTAGTATATCGACAGGGTCTGGAAACACCATATATTTT.

This clone was detected only a few times. This sequence joins TRBV28 and TRBJ2-6; no clear D. The V and J ends lost 6 bases and 1 base respectively, with 10 bases between them. Germline-derived CDR1 and CDR2 are MDHEN and SYDVKM. The CDR3 extends over 15 amino acids. DNA of the CDR3: TGTGCCAGCAGCCCGCTGCAATCTGGGGCCAACGTCCTGACTTTC. It codes for CASSPLQSGANVLTF. Full variable domain (remainder filled in from reference TRBV28 and TRBJ2-6): DVKVTQSSRYLVKRTGEKVFLECVQDMDHENMFWYRQDPGLGLRLIYFSYDVKMKEKGDIPEGYSVSREKKERFSLILESASTNQTSMYLCASSPLQSGANVLTFGAGSRLTVL.

This chain uses TRBV15 with TRBJ1-5, with D uncertain. Trimming took off 0 bases at V and 4 bases at J, with 10 bases between the two ends. CDR1 and CDR2 (germline): LNHNV, YYDKDF (reference sequence). The CDR3 contains 15 residues. The CDR3 spells CATSRDRTVNQPQHF. CDR3 DNA sequence: TGTGCCACCAGCAGAGATCGTACGGTTAATCAGCCCCAGCATTTT.

This chain links TRBV25-1 with TRBJ1-2; D ambiguous. The CDR3 extends over 17 amino acids. Germline lookup yields CDR1 MGHDK and CDR2 SYGVNS. V shed 3 bases and J shed 0 bases, with 17 bases lying between them. The CDR3 spells CASSEGHSASSNYGYTF. CDR3 coding DNA: TGTGCCAGCAGTGAGGGTCACAGCGCCTCTTCTAACTATGGCTACACCTTC.

The chain links TRBV5-3 to TRBJ2-5; 9 nucleotides line up with TRBD2. TRBV5-3 is known as an ORF, though its function is uncertain. The CDR3 runs 15 residues. V was pared by 0 bases and J by 5 bases, with 5 bases of the junction left unmatched. The CDR3 DNA reads as TGTGCCAGAAGCTTGGTGCTAGCGGGGAGGGAGACCCAGTACTTC. This encodes CARSLVLAGRETQYF.

Regarding this clone: This may come from a read error, since a much larger clone is one base off. A read error is likely, as this CDR3 ends without the conserved phenylalanine or tryptophan. The CDR3 bases are TGTGCCAGCAGTACCATGATATCCCTGGGCCCCTCCTCAGGGGACTATGGCTACACCCTC. Residues: CASSTMISLGPSSGDYGYTL. The chain combines TRBV5-5 with TRBJ1-2, with TRBD1 as a possible D gene (6 bases). The CDR3 loop spans 20 amino acids. Germline V gene data show CDR1 as SGHKS and CDR2 as YYEKEE (reference sequence). Trimming pared 5 bases from V and 3 bases from J, leaving 32 bases between.

The rearrangement uses TRBV27 and TRBJ2-6, with D possibly called TRBD1 or TRBD2 (6 bases each). This CDR3 comprises 16 residues. V lost 2 bases and J 4 bases, leaving 12 bases between the germline ends. Germline CDR1 is MNHEY and CDR2 is SMNVEV (reference sequence). DNA for the CDR3: TGTGCCAGCAGTTTAAAGGGGGGTGTCGGGGCCAACGTCCTGACTTTC. Translating gives CASSLKGGVGANVLTF.

The chain couples TRBV9 to TRBJ2-3; possible D gene TRBD2, 5 bases. The CDR3 runs 13 residues. Germline V gene lookup returns CDR1 SGDLS and CDR2 YYNGEE. Trimming removed 3 bases from V and 8 bases from J, with 13 bases in between. CDR3 loop: CASSASPGGTQYF. The CDR3 DNA reads TGTGCCAGCAGCGCCTCCCCCGGAGGTACGCAGTATTTT.

The chain uses TRBV7-9 and TRBJ2-1; 11 bases agree with TRBD2. Germline trimming cut 5 bases from V and 2 bases from J; bases unmatched to any gene: 5. CDR1 is SEHNR, CDR2 FQNEAQ, per germline (reference sequence). The CDR3 length is 16 residues. The CDR3 DNA reads as TGTGCCAGCAGCCCTCAGGGACTAGCGGCCTACAATGAGCAGTTCTTC. This encodes CASSPQGLAAYNEQFF.

About this clone itself: Other DNA sequences in the sample encode the same CDR3. J is TRBJ1-6 and V is TRBV7-2; TRBD1 might be the D (5 bases). CDR3 size: 16 residues. Germline-derived CDR1 and CDR2 are SGHTA and FQGNSA. V lost 5 bases, J lost 0 bases, and 11 bases lay in between. The CDR3 bases are TGTGCCAGCAGCCTGACAGTGAGCTCCTATAATTCACCCCTCCACTTT. Its protein is CASSLTVSSYNSPLHF.

The chain recombines TRBV19 with TRBJ1-2; a possible D gene is TRBD1 (5 bases). V shed 2 bases and J shed 3 bases, with 10 bases lying between them. Germline lookup yields CDR1 LNHDA and CDR2 SQIVND (reference sequence). The CDR3 has 14 amino acids. CDR3 DNA: TGTGCCAGTAGTATAACGCCGGGGGACTATGGCTACACCTTC. This translates into CASSITPGDYGYTF.

With respect to this clone: Germline and junction disagree at one end, which may indicate a read error. The chain recombines TRBV7-9 with TRBJ1-1; 8 nucleotides match TRBD1. Germline loops: CDR1 SEHNR, CDR2 FQNEAQ (reference sequence). The CDR3 runs to 13 residues. The CDR3 sequence is CASRRTGNPEAFF. CDR3 sequence (DNA): TGTGCCAGCAGACGGACAGGGAACCCTGAAGCTTTCTTT.

The V and J genes are TRBV25-1 and TRBJ2-1; 11 nucleotides match TRBD2. There are 16 residues in the CDR3. V was pared by 4 bases and J by 5 bases, with 7 bases of the junction left unmatched. The germline gives CDR1 MGHDK, CDR2 SYGVNS. DNA for the CDR3: TGTGCCAGCAGTGGTGGGACTAGCGGAGCCAACAATGAGCAGTTCTTC. Its protein product is CASSGGTSGANNEQFF.

This sequence joins TRBV5-6 and TRBJ2-3; TRBD2 agrees at 8 bases. J lost 7 bases, V lost 4 bases, and 11 bases had no gene match. CDR3 length: 15 amino acids. The germline V gene encodes CDR1 SGHDT and CDR2 YYEEEE. CDR3 sequence reads: CASSTPGSGGYTQYF. The CDR3 DNA sequence: TGTGCCAGCAGCACTCCGGGAAGCGGGGGATATACGCAGTATTTT.

This CDR3 is CASRPAASYEQYF. The CDR3, as DNA: TGTGCCAGCAGACCGGCCGCCTCCTACGAGCAGTACTTC. This sequence joins TRBV28 and TRBJ2-7; no clear D gene. This CDR3 has 13 amino acids. CDR1 is MDHEN, CDR2 SYDVKM, per germline. V shed 6 bases and J shed 0 bases, with 9 bases lying between them.

This clone was found a few times. This chain links TRBV5-1 with TRBJ1-5; 8 bases map to TRBD1. CDR1 and CDR2 from the germline V gene are SGHRS and YFSETQ. V gave up 6 bases and J gave up 3 bases; unmatched junction bases: 5. The CDR3 loop spans 14 amino acids. The CDR3 loop reads CASKLQGDNQPQHF. The CDR3 nucleotides are TGCGCCAGCAAGTTACAGGGGGACAATCAGCCCCAGCATTTT. The whole variable domain, filled in from reference TRBV5-1 and TRBJ1-5, reads KAGVTQTPRYLIKTRGQQVTLSCSPISGHRSVSWYQQTPGQGLQFLFEYFSETQRNKGNFPGRFSGRQFSNSRSEMNVSTLELGDSALYLCASKLQGDNQPQHFGDGTRLSIL.

This sequence joins TRBV2 and TRBJ1-6; TRBD1 aligns across 7 bases. Trimming took 4 bases from V and 7 from J; bases not matched to a gene: 13. The CDR3 loop spans 17 amino acids. Germline V gene sequence: CDR1 SNHLY, CDR2 FYNNEI. The CDR3 DNA sequence: TGTGCCAGCAGTGTTAGGGGGCTGTGGGATAAGAATTCACCCCTCCACTTT. Translation: CASSVRGLWDKNSPLHF.

Only one count was recorded for this clone. The CDR3 nucleotides are TGTGCCAGCAGCCTCTACGAGACAGGGGCGGGAGATACGCAGTATTTT. It yields the protein CASSLYETGAGDTQYF. The chain joins TRBV7-8 to TRBJ2-3; 8 bases agree with TRBD1. CDR3 length: 16 residues. Germline values: CDR1 SGHVS, CDR2 FQNEAQ. The ends lost 5 bases at V and 5 bases at J; junction bases unmatched: 12.

This clone was found once. The chain links TRBV5-3 to TRBJ1-1; D unresolved. TRBV5-3 is recorded as an ORF, its role being uncertain. This CDR3 is 11 amino acids long. Trimming left V 0 bases short and J 7 bases short, with 4 bases between. The CDR3: CARSLGVEAFF. The DNA of the CDR3 is TGTGCCAGAAGCTTGGGTGTTGAAGCTTTCTTT.

The CDR3, as DNA: TGCGCCAGCAGTTTTTCACAATCGATCTACGAGCAGTACTTC. It encodes CASSFSQSIYEQYF. V usage is TRBV10-2 and J usage is TRBJ2-5; D remains ambiguous. The J call is uncertain, as TRBJ2-7 better fits the DNA end. Germline lookup yields CDR1 WSHSY and CDR2 SAAADI. The CDR3 loop spans 14 amino acids.

The rearrangement links TRBV5-4 to TRBJ1-6, with D possibly matching TRBD1 (6 bases). With 3 bases removed from V and 5 bases from J, the gap between germline ends came to 12 bases. The CDR3 totals 15 residues. Germline values: CDR1 SGHNT, CDR2 YYREEE (reference sequence). The CDR3 region has the DNA TGTGCCAGCAGCTACCAGGGGAGGAATAATTCACCCCTCCACTTT. Amino acid sequence: CASSYQGRNNSPLHF. The whole variable domain, filled in from reference TRBV5-4 and TRBJ1-6, reads ETGVTQSPTHLIKTRGQQVTLRCSSQSGHNTVSWYQQALGQGPQFIFQYYREEENGRGNFPPRFSGLQFPNYSSELNVNALELDDSALYLCASSYQGRNNSPLHFGNGTRLTVT.

This chain links TRBV28 with TRBJ1-6, with TRBD1 matching over 7 bases. Trimming took 8 bases from V and 11 from J; bases not matched to a gene: 6. The germline CDR1 and CDR2 sequences are MDHEN and SYDVKM. This CDR3 spans 12 amino acids. CDR3 sequence reads: CASVGTDPPLHF. The CDR3 region has the DNA TGTGCCAGCGTGGGGACAGACCCACCCCTCCACTTT.

The rearrangement joins TRBV4-1 to TRBJ2-7; 9 nucleotides match TRBD1. Unmatched junction bases numbered 4, after V lost 1 base and J lost 6 bases. The CDR3 has 14 residues. The V gene's germline CDR1 is MGHRA and CDR2 YSYEKL. The CDR3 region has the DNA TGCGCCAGCAGCCAAGGGACAGGGGTCTCCGAGCAGTACTTC. Protein sequence: CASSQGTGVSEQYF.

The chain carries TRBV7-8 and TRBJ1-2; D remains unclear. V was cut by 3 bases and J by 2 bases, with 13 bases left in between. Germline loops: CDR1 SGHVS, CDR2 FQNEAQ. This CDR3 contains 15 residues. CDR3 protein: CASSLTHPANYGYTF. DNA of the CDR3: TGTGCCAGCAGCTTGACCCACCCGGCCAACTATGGCTACACCTTC.

The chain uses TRBV5-8 and TRBJ2-3, with TRBD2 matching over 10 bases. CDR1 and CDR2 (germline): SGHTS, YDEGEE. The CDR3 spans 16 residues. Trimming took 0 bases from V and 7 from J; bases not matched to a gene: 8. In DNA form, the CDR3 reads TGTGCCAGCAGCTTGGAGTTAGCGGGGGGAATCAATACGCAGTATTTT. Its translation is CASSLELAGGINTQYF.

This clone was picked up a small number of times. The chain carries TRBV6-5 and TRBJ1-4, with a weak D call TRBD1 (5 bases). This CDR3 is 14 amino acids long. Trimming stripped 8 bases from V and 0 bases from J, with 10 bases between. Germline CDR1 is MNHEY and CDR2 is SVGAGI. CDR3 region: CASQLTATNEKLFF. The CDR3 coding sequence is TGTGCCAGCCAGCTGACAGCAACTAATGAAAAACTGTTTTTT.

The gene calls are TRBV5-6 and TRBJ2-2; D is uncertain. The CDR3 spans 13 residues. Trimming removed 4 bases at V and 5 bases at J, with 9 bases between. Germline CDR1 reads SGHDT; CDR2 reads YYEEEE. The DNA for the CDR3 is TGTGCCAGCAGCGGGTCTGGTACCGGGGAGCTGTTTTTT. Its translation: CASSGSGTGELFF.

The rearrangement joins TRBV13 to TRBJ1-2; D remains ambiguous. Germline V gene sequence: CDR1 PRHDT, CDR2 FYEKMQ (reference sequence). The V and J ends lost 4 bases and 3 bases respectively, with 18 bases between them. CDR3 length: 16 residues. The CDR3 coding sequence is TGTGCCAGCAGCTCTTGGACTGCCTCTACTTACTATGGCTACACCTTC. It translates to CASSSWTASTYYGYTF. The entire variable domain, with the rest obtained from reference TRBV13 and TRBJ1-2, is as follows: AAGVIQSPRHLIKEKRETATLKCYPIPRHDTVYWYQQGPGQDPQFLISFYEKMQSDKGSIPDRFSAQQFSDYHSELNMSSLELGDSALYFCASSSWTASTYYGYTFGSGTRLTVV.

This clone was counted only a few times. The chain couples TRBV9 to TRBJ2-5, with 7 bases lining up with TRBD1. This CDR3 is built from 15 residues. Germline CDR1 is SGDLS and CDR2 is YYNGEE. J lost 9 bases, V lost 0 bases, and 11 bases had no gene match. The CDR3: CASSVGREGTGAQYF. The CDR3 region has the DNA TGTGCCAGCAGCGTAGGGCGTGAGGGAACAGGGGCCCAGTACTTC.

The chain joins TRBV28 to TRBJ2-7, with D possibly matching TRBD2 (6 bases). Per the germline V gene, CDR1 is MDHEN and CDR2 is SYDVKM. Trimming took 5 bases from V and 5 from J, leaving 16 bases between them. The CDR3 spans 14 residues. CDR3 loop: CASSKSRGYHEQYF. The CDR3 DNA reads TGTGCCAGCAGTAAATCCCGGGGGTACCACGAGCAGTACTTC. Full variable domain (outside the CDR3, taken from reference TRBV28 and TRBJ2-7): DVKVTQSSRYLVKRTGEKVFLECVQDMDHENMFWYRQDPGLGLRLIYFSYDVKMKEKGDIPEGYSVSREKKERFSLILESASTNQTSMYLCASSKSRGYHEQYFGPGTRLTVT.